The T cell receptor beta chain under discussion was sequenced for a study of read filtering for tumor transcriptome and immune sequencing. Study outcomes and limitations: In IR-seq, single-read clonotypes were 75% to 90% of clonotypes but approximately 4% of reads.

This CDR3 region has 16 residues. V lost 0 bases, J lost 5 bases, and 17 bases lay in between. Germline CDR1 is SGHRS and CDR2 is YFSETQ. This library used around 400 ng RNA and molecular barcoded adaptors spanning alpha/delta and beta/gamma chains. TCRdb fed the reads into MiXCR, producing one record per CDR3 protein. Here the sample spans about 58,000 distinct CDR3 sequences, approximately 13% being singletons. Many counts were recorded for this clonotype. Its specificity is not known. The receptor was isolated from a donor aged 40 or over with multiple myeloma. Source material: a population of CD138-negative cells sorted from bone marrow. The chain couples TRBV5-1 to TRBJ2-5; D tentatively reads TRBD1 or TRBD2 (5 bases each). The CDR3 sequence: CASSLARDPRGETQYF. CDR3 nucleotides: TGCGCCAGCAGCTTGGCTCGGGACCCAAGAGGGGAGACCCAGTACTTC.